The 7 T cell receptor beta chains in this list originate from one sample, sequenced in a study of CD8+ T cells in alopecia areata. cDNA prepared by RNA extraction and subsequent reverse transcription served as the template for sequencing. Repertoires were generated with immunoSEQ multiplex PCR, while TCRdb's copy carries only in-frame clones and drops some. The sample contains approximately 180,000 clones, about 72% of which appear only once. The specimen comprised CD8+ T cells sorted from blood, sampled at week 0. The receptors were gathered from a human donor with alopecia areata.

This chain links TRBV2 with TRBJ1-2, with D unclear. The CDR3 contains 13 residues. Germline values: CDR1 SNHLY, CDR2 FYNNEI. V was shortened by 6 bases and J by 2 bases, with 10 bases between the two germline ends. The CDR3 DNA is TGTGCCAGCAGACCCCAGGACAACTATGGCTACACCTTC. It translates to CASRPQDNYGYTF.

The chain carries TRBV25-1 and TRBJ2-1; 9 bases are a match to TRBD2. The CDR3 covers 17 residues. Germline CDR1 reads MGHDK; CDR2 reads SYGVNS. J lost 2 bases, V lost 1 base, and 6 bases had no gene match. The CDR3, as DNA: TGTGCCAGCAGTGAATCTAGCGGGGAGGGCCCCTACAATGAGCAGTTCTTC. This gives the protein CASSESSGEGPYNEQFF. The variable domain in full, with the rest retrieved from reference TRBV25-1 and TRBJ2-1, is EADIYQTPRYLVIGTGKKITLECSQTMGHDKMYWYQQDPGMELHLIHYSYGVNSTEKGDLSSESTVSRIRTEHFPLTLESARPSHTSQYLCASSESSGEGPYNEQFFGPGTRLTVL.

The chain uses TRBV30 and TRBJ1-1; 9 bases align to TRBD1. With V trimmed by 0 bases and J by 0 bases, 8 bases remained unmatched. In germline, CDR1 is GTSNPN, CDR2 SVGIG (reference sequence). This CDR3 is 17 amino acids long. CDR3 DNA sequence: TGTGCCTGGAGTGTACAGGGGGCGGCACGGATGAACACTGAAGCTTTCTTT. This codes for CAWSVQGAARMNTEAFF.

The chain uses TRBV4-1 and TRBJ2-6; no firm D call. Per germline, CDR1 MGHRA and CDR2 YSYEKL. This CDR3 is built from 13 residues. V was shortened by 1 base and J by 4 bases, with 2 bases between the two germline ends. CDR3 sequence reads: CASSQAGANVLTF. The DNA for the CDR3 is TGCGCCAGCAGCCAAGCCGGGGCCAACGTCCTGACTTTC.

V and J are TRBV5-4 and TRBJ1-6, with 8 bases aligning to TRBD1. The CDR3 contains 17 residues. Germline V CDR1 and CDR2: SGHNT, YYREEE (reference sequence). The J segment lost 7 bases and the V segment lost 6 bases, leaving 15 bases of the junction unmatched. The CDR3 loop is CASTPSHFTGGNSPLHF. CDR3 bases: TGTGCCAGCACCCCGTCCCATTTTACAGGGGGGAATTCACCCCTCCACTTT. The entire variable domain, with the rest obtained from reference TRBV5-4 and TRBJ1-6, is as follows: ETGVTQSPTHLIKTRGQQVTLRCSSQSGHNTVSWYQQALGQGPQFIFQYYREEENGRGNFPPRFSGLQFPNYSSELNVNALELDDSALYLCASTPSHFTGGNSPLHFGNGTRLTVT.

This chain joins TRBV19 and TRBJ1-1; 8 positions match TRBD1. Germline V gene lookup returns CDR1 LNHDA and CDR2 SQIVND (reference sequence). Losses at the gene ends were 7 bases for V and 3 bases for J; bases not matched to a gene: 4. This CDR3 contains 13 residues. CDR3 sequence reads: CASTRGRDTEAFF. In DNA form, the CDR3 reads TGTGCCAGTACCAGGGGGCGGGACACTGAAGCTTTCTTT.

The V gene is TRBV9, the J gene TRBJ2-5, with TRBD1 as a possible D gene (6 bases). Germline-derived CDR1 and CDR2 are SGDLS and YYNGEE. V was clipped by 3 bases and J by 5 bases, with 17 bases between them. There are 15 residues in the CDR3. CDR3 nucleotide sequence: TGTGCCAGCAGCGGATCACAGGGATTTCAGGAGACCCAGTACTTC. Amino acid sequence: CASSGSQGFQETQYF.